These T cell receptor beta chains were read from a single sample in a study of identical twins. TCRdb called the 5' RACE reads again in MiXCR, with one record for every CDR3 protein. The repertoire has about 790,000 distinct CDR3 sequences, around a sixth of them found once; the top ten carry about 12%. The sample also formed part of further work on T cells expressing NK-cell markers.

What was sequenced was PBMCs. Receptors were obtained from a woman aged 18-29 years in good health. The conserved cysteine and the conserved F or W are not part of the CDR3 here.

>TRBJ2-1|TRBV7-2
ASSPPPPYNEQF
>TRBJ2-1|TRBV19
ASSPVDEQF
>TRBJ1-5|TRBV27
ASSPTPPERQPQH
>TRBJ2-1|TRBV12-3/TRBV12-4
ASSFQAGGHNEQF
>TRBJ2-5|TRBV7-2
ASSPVLAVETQY
>TRBJ2-3|TRBV11-2
ASSLDLPGTLNRGTDTQY
>TRBJ1-1|TRBV29-1
SVNRANTEAF
>TRBJ2-1|TRBV12-3/TRBV12-4
ASSLWGKKDNEQF
>TRBJ1-5|TRBV15
ATSRQGISNQPQH
>TRBJ1-1|TRBV5-1
ASSARSGQGNTEAF
>TRBJ2-1|TRBV3-1
ASSQGSGDFNEQF
>TRBJ2-6|TRBV9
ASSPRLAFLGANVLT
>TRBJ2-1|TRBV10-2
ASRAGGPYNEQF
>TRBJ1-4|TRBV20-1
SARYRQATNEKLF
>TRBJ2-7|TRBV5-1
ASSLRTDSYEQY
>TRBJ2-7|TRBV5-5
ASSSFPGTGDEQY
>TRBJ1-6|TRBV7-9
ASTESEVSPLH
>TRBJ2-2|TRBV10-3
ATQGTNTGELF
>TRBJ2-2|TRBV5-1
ASSPHRGVGTGELF
>TRBJ1-2|TRBV15
ATSRDRVGGYT
>TRBJ2-1|TRBV29-1
SVQRSLYNEQF
>TRBJ2-3|TRBV4-1
ASSFGEVADTQY
>TRBJ2-1|TRBV5-1
ASGTTLPSYGEQF
>TRBJ1-6|TRBV7-2
ASSTSGTGMRTSPLH
>TRBJ2-1|TRBV10-3
AISETGRQF
>TRBJ1-6|TRBV6-5
ASSSQNRVSPLH
>TRBJ2-3|TRBV6-5
ASSYGGGAVDTQY
>TRBJ2-7|TRBV6-1
ASSQGGLAGSSQY
>TRBJ2-3|TRBV7-9
ASSFGGQGDTQY
>TRBJ2-1|TRBV12-3/TRBV12-4
ASSFQGTGNYNEQF
>TRBJ2-5|TRBV12-3/TRBV12-4
ASRRRDGQETQY
>TRBJ2-7|TRBV20-1
SARSLRDSSGEQY
>TRBJ2-7|TRBV20-1
SARGLSSGNPYEQY
>TRBJ2-5|TRBV6-5
ASKRRETQY
>TRBJ2-5|TRBV6-5
ASNSGGETQY
>TRBJ1-4|TRBV5-1
ASSVQHFGSEKLF
>TRBJ1-2|TRBV15
ATSRDFSETGGYT
>TRBJ1-1|TRBV7-2
ASSSPLGLRETEAF
>TRBJ2-5|TRBV15
ATSSGLAVQETQY
>TRBJ2-6|TRBV6-4
ASSVGPGANVLT
>TRBJ2-1|TRBV7-2
ASSVGLAMNEQF
>TRBJ2-4|TRBV5-8
ASSPRLDSAKNIQY
>TRBJ1-1|TRBV21-1
ASSVRGRQGLAAF